The 7 T cell receptor beta chains presented below share a single source sample, sequenced in a study of PD-1 blockade in classical Hodgkin lymphoma. There was relapse after autologous stem cell transplantation in every patient, and there was variation in brentuximab vedotin exposure. The table came from immunoSEQ multiplex PCR; TCRdb's copy has only in-frame clones and leaves some out. The table has approximately 84,000 clones, about nine tenths seen once. The sample consisted of peripheral blood mononuclear cells (PBMCs), taken at baseline. Receptor source: a human donor with classical Hodgkin lymphoma.

The CDR3 region is CASSPRRGRASYEQYF. The CDR3 nucleotides are TGTGCCAGCAGCCCCAGGCGCGGGAGGGCCTCCTACGAGCAGTACTTC. The V and J genes are TRBV11-2 and TRBJ2-7; 9 bases match TRBD2. The germline CDR1 and CDR2 sequences are SGHAT and FQNNGV. The J segment lost 0 bases and the V segment lost 5 bases, leaving 8 bases of the junction unmatched. The CDR3 has 16 residues.

V usage is TRBV5-4 and J usage is TRBJ2-5; 13 bases map to TRBD2. CDR1 is SGHNT and CDR2 is YYREEE in the germline V gene (reference sequence). The CDR3 length is 18 residues. V was clipped by 4 bases and J by 2 bases; unmatched bases: 11. CDR3 in amino acids: CASSPGTSGIVWQETQYF. Here the CDR3 DNA reads TGTGCCAGCAGCCCCGGGACTAGCGGGATCGTATGGCAAGAGACCCAGTACTTC.

This clone was seen more than once but under ten times. The chain is built from TRBV5-1 and TRBJ1-2; 7 positions match TRBD1. Unmatched junction bases numbered 9, after V lost 1 base and J lost 6 bases. CDR3 length: 15 residues. CDR1 and CDR2 from the germline V gene are SGHRS and YFSETQ. The CDR3 region is CASSLLLTGTNGYTF. CDR3 DNA: TGCGCCAGCAGCTTGCTTTTGACAGGGACAAATGGCTACACCTTC.

This rearrangement joins TRBV7-9 to TRBJ2-1; 7 nucleotides match TRBD1. Per the germline V gene, CDR1 is SEHNR and CDR2 is FQNEAQ (reference sequence). Trimming removed 5 bases from V and 5 bases from J; junction bases left unmatched: 12. This CDR3 spans 16 amino acids. CDR3 bases: TGTGCCAGCAGCCCACTTGAGGGGGCGGACCACAATGAGCAGTTCTTC. Translating it yields CASSPLEGADHNEQFF.

The genes are TRBV2 and TRBJ1-2; TRBD1 might be the D (6 bases). CDR3 length: 16 residues. V dropped 5 bases and J dropped 3 bases, with 19 bases sitting between them. Germline-derived CDR1 and CDR2 are SNHLY and FYNNEI. The CDR3 coding sequence is TGTGCCAGCAGTTCAAGCAGGGGTATACTGGACTATGGCTACACCTTC. Translation gives CASSSSRGILDYGYTF. Combining the CDR3 with reference TRBV2 and TRBJ1-2 gives the whole variable domain EPEVTQTPSHQVTQMGQEVILRCVPISNHLYFYWYRQILGQKVEFLVSFYNNEISEKSEIFDDQFSVERPDGSNFTLKIRSTKLEDSAMYFCASSSSRGILDYGYTFGSGTRLTVV.

The chain carries TRBV5-5 and TRBJ1-2; D unresolved. The CDR3 totals 15 residues. CDR1 and CDR2 (germline): SGHKS, YYEKEE (reference sequence). V was clipped by 3 bases and J by 6 bases, with 18 bases between them. The CDR3 protein is CASSSQLGFMDGYTF. The CDR3 DNA reads TGTGCCAGCAGCTCGCAGCTAGGTTTTATGGATGGCTACACCTTC.

The chain combines TRBV15 with TRBJ2-7, with D maybe TRBD2 (6 bases). Germline CDR1 is LNHNV and CDR2 is YYDKDF (reference sequence). Trimming stripped 0 bases from V and 7 bases from J, with 19 bases between. The CDR3 extends over 16 amino acids. CDR3 DNA sequence: TGTGCCACCAGCAGAGATCAGTTGGGATTGACTAGAGAGCAGTACTTC. Residues: CATSRDQLGLTREQYF.